Included here is one TCR beta chain sequence, with context. Its cognate antigen has yet to be identified. Per-base qualities were not stored, and no clone one base away is much larger. These data come from a study of blood T cells in healthy people across ages (dated by TCRdb to about 2015). The study in broad terms: In model experiments, roughly one uniquely barcoded TCR beta cDNA molecule per two T cells was captured by template switching. Using deep sequencing normalized with unique cDNA molecular identifiers, the study measured how TCR beta repertoire diversity changes with age. Four age groups were formed from the donors: young (average approximately 15 years), middle-aged (approximately 39), aged (roughly 59) and long-lived (around 82). Donors of different ages were randomly distributed across sequencing lanes to avoid experimental bias. Two additional independent replicas of 1 million unique cDNA reads from the same blood draw were analyzed for two donors (one aged 18 to 30 and one aged 80 or older).

Receptor amplification or capture employed 5' RACE. Sequencing relied on an Illumina HiSeq 2500. The second PCR ran for about 6 to 11 cycles and used a J-beta primer mix along with a sample-barcoded 5' primer. Each TCR beta cDNA molecule received a unique molecular identifier from a template-switch 5' adaptor carrying 12 random nucleotides. At least 2.5 million CDR3-containing paired-end reads were obtained from each sample. First-strand cDNA was synthesized from all RNA with the Mint cDNA synthesis kit, primed by a TRBC-specific oligonucleotide. Following uracil-DNA glycosylase treatment, a first 18-cycle PCR with universal primers M1SS and BC2_uni_R was performed on all cDNA. The source study handled its data this way. Normalization of each sample was performed by random selection of 1 million high-quality reads, each carrying a distinct molecular identifier. Instead of being binned into consensus sequences, reads that shared molecular identifiers were thrown out. MiTCR, run with a Q25 quality threshold and the strictest error-elimination algorithm, handled CDR3 identification, clonotype clustering and error correction. A nonparametric unseen species model with Euler transformation was used to estimate a lower bound on total TCR beta diversity. Through fastp at Q25 and MiXCR, TCRdb rebuilt clones from the public reads, retaining in-frame beta chains. Records with the same CDR3 protein are collapsed into one entry carrying the most frequent genes and DNA. The V and J calls follow TCRdb's processing rather than the paper's. The sample has 600,000 to 800,000 distinct CDR3 sequences on record, under 25% of them singletons. Of the sample, approximately 3.6% falls within the top ten clones.

The paper as a whole reports these results and caveats: Compared with the aged group, the long-lived group had more naive CD4+ T cells, fewer expanded clones and increased TCR diversity, suggesting age selection. A strong correlation was found between observed TCR beta diversity and the percentage of naive T cells measured by flow cytometry. Donor CMV infection status was unknown, potentially confounding age-related changes in expanded clonotypes. Bulk unsorted PBMC profiling prevented conclusive comparison of naive and antigen-experienced compartments. Estimates of total diversity based on one million sequenced T cells were regarded as lower bounds and as underestimates. As age increased, observed TCR beta diversity per million T cells dropped in a roughly linear way, and a significant reduction was already evident by age around 41.

CDR1 is given as SGHVS and CDR2 as FQNEAQ, both from the germline V gene. The CDR3 spans 16 residues, from the cysteine through the phenylalanine. Solely the CDR3 DNA is kept, with 48 bases framed from the first base. The trim is 3 bases for V and 3 bases for J, with a gap of 16 bases between the germline ends. Donors were a few dozen systemically healthy Caucasian individuals from Russia aged about 6 to 100 years. Each donor gave ten milliliters of peripheral blood, collected into EDTA-treated Vacutainer tubes. Ficoll-Paque density-gradient centrifugation was used to isolate PBMCs, with at least 6.5 million per sample. Trizol reagent was used to extract total RNA from the PBMCs, yielding at least 5.5 micrograms per sample. For every donor, flow cytometry on a PBMC aliquot measured the percentage of naive CD45RAhigh/CD27high T cells.

The chain uses TRBV7-8 and TRBJ2-3, with a tentative D gene TRBD2 over 6 matching bases. This receptor was obtained from a man in his 70s in good health. The sample comprised blood. The CDR3 amino acid sequence is: CASSLFTGRGTDTQYF. The base sequence is TGTGCCAGCAGCTTGTTCACGGGACGGGGGACAGATACGCAGTATTTT.